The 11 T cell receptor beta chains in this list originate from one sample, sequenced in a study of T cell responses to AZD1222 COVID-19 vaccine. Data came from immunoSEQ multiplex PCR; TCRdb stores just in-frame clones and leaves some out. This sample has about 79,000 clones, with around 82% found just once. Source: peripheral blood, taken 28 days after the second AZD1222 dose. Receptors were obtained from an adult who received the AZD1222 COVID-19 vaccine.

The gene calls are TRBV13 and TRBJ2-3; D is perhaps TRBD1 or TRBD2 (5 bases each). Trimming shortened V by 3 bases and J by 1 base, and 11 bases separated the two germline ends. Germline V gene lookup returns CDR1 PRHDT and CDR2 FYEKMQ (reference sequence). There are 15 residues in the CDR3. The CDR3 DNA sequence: TGTGCCAGCAGCTTGGGGCGGGCTCGCACAGATACGCAGTATTTT. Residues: CASSLGRARTDTQYF.

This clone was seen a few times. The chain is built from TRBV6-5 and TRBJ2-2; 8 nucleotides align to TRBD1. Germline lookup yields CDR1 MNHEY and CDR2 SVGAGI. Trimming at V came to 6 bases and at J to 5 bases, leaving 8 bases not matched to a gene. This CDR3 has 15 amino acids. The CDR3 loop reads CASRSGQGRTGELFF. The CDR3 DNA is TGTGCCAGCAGGAGCGGACAGGGTAGAACCGGGGAGCTGTTTTTT.

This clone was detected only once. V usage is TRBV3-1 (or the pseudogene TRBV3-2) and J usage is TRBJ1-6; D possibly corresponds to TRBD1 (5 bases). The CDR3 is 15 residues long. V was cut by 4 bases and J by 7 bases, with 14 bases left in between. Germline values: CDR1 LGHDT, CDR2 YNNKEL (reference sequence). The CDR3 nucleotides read TGTGCCAGCAGCCGAGGGGACCGTTGGAATTCACCCCTCCACTTT. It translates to CASSRGDRWNSPLHF.

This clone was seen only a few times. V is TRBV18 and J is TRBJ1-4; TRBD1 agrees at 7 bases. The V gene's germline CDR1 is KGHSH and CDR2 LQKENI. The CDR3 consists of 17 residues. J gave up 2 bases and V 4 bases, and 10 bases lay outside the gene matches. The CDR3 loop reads CASSRSTPGGTNEKLFF. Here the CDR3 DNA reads TGTGCCAGCTCACGATCCACACCAGGGGGGACTAATGAAAAACTGTTTTTT. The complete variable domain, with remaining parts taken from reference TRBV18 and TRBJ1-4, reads NAGVMQNPRHLVRRRGQEARLRCSPMKGHSHVYWYRQLPEEGLKFMVYLQKENIIDESGMPKERFSAEFPKEGPSILRIQQVVRGDSAAYFCASSRSTPGGTNEKLFFGSGTQLSVL.

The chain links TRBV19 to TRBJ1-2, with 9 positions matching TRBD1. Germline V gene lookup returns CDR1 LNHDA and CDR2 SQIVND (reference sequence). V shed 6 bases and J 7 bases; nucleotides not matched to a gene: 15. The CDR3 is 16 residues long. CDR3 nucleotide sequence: TGTGCCAGTAGCGCCGGGACAGGGACCGGCTTAGGTGGCTACACCTTC. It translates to CASSAGTGTGLGGYTF. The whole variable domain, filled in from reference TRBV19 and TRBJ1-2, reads DGGITQSPKYLFRKEGQNVTLSCEQNLNHDAMYWYRQDPGQGLRLIYYSQIVNDFQKGDIAEGYSVSREKKESFPLTVTSAQKNPTAFYLCASSAGTGTGLGGYTFGSGTRLTVV.

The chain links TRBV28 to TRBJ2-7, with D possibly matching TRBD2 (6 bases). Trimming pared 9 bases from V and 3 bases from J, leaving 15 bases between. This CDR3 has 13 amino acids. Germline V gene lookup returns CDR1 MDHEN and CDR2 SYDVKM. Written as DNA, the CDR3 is TGTGCCAGTTTACCGGGAGACCTCTACGAGCAGTACTTC. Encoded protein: CASLPGDLYEQYF. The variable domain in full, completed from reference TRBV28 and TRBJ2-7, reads DVKVTQSSRYLVKRTGEKVFLECVQDMDHENMFWYRQDPGLGLRLIYFSYDVKMKEKGDIPEGYSVSREKKERFSLILESASTNQTSMYLCASLPGDLYEQYFGPGTRLTVT.

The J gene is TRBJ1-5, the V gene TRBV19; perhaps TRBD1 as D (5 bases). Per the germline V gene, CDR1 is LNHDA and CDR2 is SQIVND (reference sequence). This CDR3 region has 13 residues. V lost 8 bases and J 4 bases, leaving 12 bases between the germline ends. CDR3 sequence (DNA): TGTGCCAGTCAATTCGGGGGAAATCAGCCCCAGCATTTT. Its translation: CASQFGGNQPQHF.

The CDR3 region has the DNA TGTGCCGGGGGACGGACTAGCGGGAACACCGGGGAGCTGTTTTTT. It is translated as CAGGRTSGNTGELFF. The J gene is TRBJ2-2, the V gene TRBV28; 10 bases fit TRBD2. Trimming at V came to 11 bases and at J to 1 base, leaving 7 bases not matched to a gene. Germline loops: CDR1 MDHEN, CDR2 SYDVKM. The CDR3 consists of 15 residues.

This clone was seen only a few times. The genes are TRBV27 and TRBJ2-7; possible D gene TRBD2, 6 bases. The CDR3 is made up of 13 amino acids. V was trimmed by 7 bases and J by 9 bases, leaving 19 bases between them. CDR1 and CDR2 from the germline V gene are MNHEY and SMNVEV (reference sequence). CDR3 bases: TGTGCCAGCAAGGAAGCGGGCGTGGGTGTGCAGTACTTC. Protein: CASKEAGVGVQYF.

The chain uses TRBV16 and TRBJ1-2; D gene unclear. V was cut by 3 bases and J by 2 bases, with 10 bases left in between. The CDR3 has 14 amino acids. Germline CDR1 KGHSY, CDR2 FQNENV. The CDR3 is CASSQLTENYGYTF. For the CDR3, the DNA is TGTGCCAGCAGCCAGCTCACAGAGAACTATGGCTACACCTTC.

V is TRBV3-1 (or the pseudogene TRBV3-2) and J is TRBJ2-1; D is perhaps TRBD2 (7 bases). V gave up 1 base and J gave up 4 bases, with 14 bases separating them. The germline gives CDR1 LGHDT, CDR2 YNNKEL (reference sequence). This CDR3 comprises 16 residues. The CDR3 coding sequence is TGTGCCAGCAGCCAAGCTAGGGGGAGGGGGTACAATGAGCAGTTCTTC. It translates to CASSQARGRGYNEQFF.